This note documents a single T cell receptor (beta chain) sequence. Its antigen remains unknown. Germline CDR1 is ENHRY and CDR2 is SYGVKD. The length of the CDR3 is 17 residues. The V end lost 4 bases, the J end lost 3 bases, and 22 bases lay between the germline ends. The data are from a study of T cell responses to AZD1222 COVID-19 vaccine. Study-wide findings and caveats: Unmutated variant regions are reportedly targeted by nearly half of spike-specific TCRs.

Generated by immunoSEQ multiplex PCR, the TCRdb table keeps only in-frame clones and is missing some. The sample comprises 55,000 to 65,000 clones, 85% of which are singletons, and roughly 18% rests with the top ten. The sequence was obtained from an adult in good health. The source was peripheral blood, collected on day 0 of AZD1222 vaccination. The genes are TRBV10-3 and TRBJ2-7; D is possibly TRBD1 or TRBD2 (5 bases each). Written as DNA, the CDR3 is TGTGCCATCAGTGCCCGGGACGGAACCACCCTAGACTACGAGCAGTACTTC. It encodes CAISARDGTTLDYEQYF.